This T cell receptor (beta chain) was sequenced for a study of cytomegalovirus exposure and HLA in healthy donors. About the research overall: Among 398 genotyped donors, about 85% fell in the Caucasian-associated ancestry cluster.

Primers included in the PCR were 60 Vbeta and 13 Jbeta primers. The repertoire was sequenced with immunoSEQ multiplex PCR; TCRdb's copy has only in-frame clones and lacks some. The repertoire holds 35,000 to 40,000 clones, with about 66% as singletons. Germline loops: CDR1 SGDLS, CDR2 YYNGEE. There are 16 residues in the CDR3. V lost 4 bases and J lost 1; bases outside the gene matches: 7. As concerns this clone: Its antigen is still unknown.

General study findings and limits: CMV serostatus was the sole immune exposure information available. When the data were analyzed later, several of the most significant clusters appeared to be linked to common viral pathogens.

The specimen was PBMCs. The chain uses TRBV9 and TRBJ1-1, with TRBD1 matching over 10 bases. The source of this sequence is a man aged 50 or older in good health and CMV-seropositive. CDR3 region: CASSRYGTGANTEAFF. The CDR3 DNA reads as TGTGCCAGCAGCCGCTATGGGACAGGGGCGAACACTGAAGCTTTCTTT.